The 27 T cell receptor beta chains listed next were all sequenced from one sample in a study of blood T cell repertoires in COVID-19 (dated by TCRdb to about 2020). Libraries were made using the immunoSEQ multiplex PCR assay. Sourced from immuneACCESS, this table was stored by TCRdb with only in-frame sequences that have V and J called. A share of the clones is absent; for the studies checked, an unresolved V gene accounts for under half, and the remainder has no known explanation. In this sample the table shows around 180,000 clones, over 75% of which occur a single time. In total, the top ten clones hold about 9.1% of the sample. Sequences were obtained from peripheral blood. All receptors derive from a woman aged 80 or over with acute or convalescent COVID-19.

The V call is TRBV20-1, the J call TRBJ2-6; D is ambiguous. V lost 3 bases and J lost 1, with 13 bases in between. Looked up from germline, CDR1 is DFQATT and CDR2 is SNEGSKA (reference sequence). This CDR3 is 16 amino acids long. This CDR3 is CSASPSSYSGANVLTF. In nucleotides, the CDR3 is TGCAGTGCTAGTCCCTCGTCGTATTCTGGGGCCAACGTCCTGACTTTC.

The rearrangement joins TRBV7-8 to TRBJ2-3, with D tentatively TRBD2 (5 bases). V was trimmed by 0 bases and J by 9 bases, leaving 10 bases between them. The CDR3 spans 13 residues. CDR1 and CDR2 (germline): SGHVS, FQNEAQ. The chain's CDR3 is CASSLARTGTQYF. For the CDR3, the DNA is TGTGCCAGCAGCTTAGCTCGGACTGGGACGCAGTATTTT.

This chain uses TRBV2 with TRBJ1-1; TRBD1 matches at 9 bases. The CDR3 spans 14 residues. CDR1 SNHLY and CDR2 FYNNEI come from the germline V gene. V lost 5 bases, J lost 7 bases, and 8 bases stayed unmatched. The CDR3 DNA follows: TGTGCCAGCAGTACCGGGACAGGGAGATATGAAGCTTTCTTT. This gives the protein CASSTGTGRYEAFF.

The CDR3: CASSLAGGAGDYGYTF. CDR3 DNA sequence: TGTGCCAGCAGCTTGGCAGGGGGCGCAGGAGACTATGGCTACACCTTC. This chain uses TRBV5-6 with TRBJ1-2; 8 bases match TRBD1. The CDR3 totals 16 residues. The junction had 7 bases not matched to a gene; V was cut back by 0 bases and J by 3 bases. CDR1 and CDR2 from the germline V gene are SGHDT and YYEEEE.

The rearrangement links TRBV7-9 to TRBJ1-5; possible D gene TRBD1, 6 bases. This CDR3 contains 15 residues. Trimming removed 5 bases from V and 3 bases from J, with 14 bases in between. Germline V gene sequence: CDR1 SEHNR, CDR2 FQNEAQ (reference sequence). The CDR3: CASSPRGGVNQPQHF. In DNA form, the CDR3 reads TGTGCCAGCAGCCCGAGAGGGGGGGTCAATCAGCCCCAGCATTTT.

V usage is TRBV28 and J usage is TRBJ2-3; 8 bases align to TRBD2. Losses at the gene ends were 5 bases for V and 3 bases for J; bases not matched to a gene: 4. Germline V gene sequence: CDR1 MDHEN, CDR2 SYDVKM. The CDR3 spans 14 residues. The CDR3 nucleotides are TGTGCCAGCAGTAGACAGCGGGGGACAGATACGCAGTATTTT. It yields the protein CASSRQRGTDTQYF.

The J gene is TRBJ2-1, the V gene TRBV11-2; perhaps TRBD2 as D (7 bases). The length of the CDR3 is 16 residues. V lost 0 bases, J lost 8 bases, and 17 bases lay in between. From germline, CDR1 is SGHAT and CDR2 FQNNGV. CDR3 in amino acids: CASSLDLGGGSDEQFF. The CDR3 coding sequence is TGTGCCAGCAGCTTAGATCTGGGCGGGGGCTCGGATGAGCAGTTCTTC. The complete variable domain, with remaining parts taken from reference TRBV11-2 and TRBJ2-1, reads EAGVAQSPRYKIIEKRQSVAFWCNPISGHATLYWYQQILGQGPKLLIQFQNNGVVDDSQLPKDRFSAERLKGVDSTLKIQPAKLEDSAVYLCASSLDLGGGSDEQFFGPGTRLTVL.

This chain joins TRBV15 and TRBJ2-1, with 10 positions matching TRBD1. Germline CDR1 reads LNHNV; CDR2 reads YYDKDF (reference sequence). V was clipped by 2 bases and J by 1 base; unmatched bases: 2. The CDR3 has 16 residues. The chain's CDR3 is CATSRPGQGSYNEQFF. In nucleotides, the CDR3 is TGTGCCACCAGCAGACCGGGACAGGGGTCCTACAATGAGCAGTTCTTC.

The chain employs TRBV5-1 and TRBJ2-3, with a possible D match to TRBD1 (5 bases). The germline V gene encodes CDR1 SGHRS and CDR2 YFSETQ. The germline V and J ends were trimmed by 1 base and 2 bases, with 11 bases remaining between them. This CDR3 has 15 amino acids. The CDR3 coding sequence is TGCGCCAGCAGCTTGCAACAGGACATCACAGATACGCAGTATTTT. Amino acids: CASSLQQDITDTQYF.

This chain uses TRBV11-1 with TRBJ2-2; a possible D gene is TRBD1 (6 bases). Looked up from germline, CDR1 is SGHAT and CDR2 is FQDESV (reference sequence). The length of the CDR3 is 15 residues. V was cut by 5 bases and J by 6 bases, with 16 bases left in between. The CDR3 nucleotides are TGTGCCAGCAGCGAAGGACAGATCAGGGCCGGGGAGCTGTTTTTT. Amino acid sequence: CASSEGQIRAGELFF.

The CDR3 sequence: CASSLRGSSNEQYF. In DNA, the CDR3 is TGTGCCAGCAGCTTAAGGGGGTCAAGCAACGAGCAGTACTTC. J is TRBJ2-7 and V is TRBV11-3, with D possibly matching TRBD1 (6 bases). CDR3 size: 14 residues. V was shortened by 2 bases and J by 5 bases, with 13 bases between the two germline ends. Per germline, CDR1 SGHNT and CDR2 YENEEA.

This chain joins TRBV4-3 and TRBJ1-2; D is undetermined. V lost 5 bases and J 8 bases, leaving 15 bases between the germline ends. In germline, CDR1 is LGHNA, CDR2 YSLEER. This CDR3 is built from 13 residues. In nucleotides, the CDR3 is TGCGCCAGCAGCGCCAACAGCCAACAGGGCTACACCTTC. Translated, it gives CASSANSQQGYTF.

This rearrangement joins TRBV4-3 to TRBJ2-3; 7 bases are shared with TRBD1. V dropped 2 bases and J dropped 1; count of bases not matched to a gene: 6. Germline CDR1 reads LGHNA; CDR2 reads YSLEER. The CDR3 is 16 residues long. CDR3 in amino acids: CASSQSRGGRTDTQYF. For the CDR3, the DNA is TGCGCCAGCAGCCAATCCCGAGGGGGCCGCACAGATACGCAGTATTTT.

The rearrangement uses TRBV2 and TRBJ2-6, with a tentative D call TRBD1 (5 bases). Germline CDR1 SNHLY, CDR2 FYNNEI. The ends were cut back, 6 bases at V and 0 bases at J, with 12 bases in the middle. The CDR3 covers 16 residues. CDR3 in amino acids: CASRQTVSSGANVLTF. The CDR3 nucleotides read TGTGCCAGCAGACAGACAGTAAGCTCTGGGGCCAACGTCCTGACTTTC.

The chain links TRBV4-3 to TRBJ2-2, with D possibly being TRBD2 (6 bases). The CDR3 length is 16 residues. CDR1 and CDR2 from the germline V gene are LGHNA and YSLEER. Trimming left V 0 bases short and J 5 bases short, with 13 bases between. The CDR3: CASSQDLGGATGELFF. Here the CDR3 DNA reads TGCGCCAGCAGCCAAGATCTAGGAGGGGCGACCGGGGAGCTGTTTTTT.

The chain couples TRBV7-9 to TRBJ2-5; tentative D call: TRBD1 (7 bases). The V gene lost 1 base and the J gene lost 1 base, with 16 bases spanning the gap. From germline, CDR1 is SEHNR and CDR2 FQNEAQ (reference sequence). The CDR3 has 17 residues. The CDR3 sequence is CASSLVGQEGAQETQYF. The CDR3 region has the DNA TGTGCCAGCAGCTTAGTTGGGCAGGAGGGGGCCCAAGAGACCCAGTACTTC.

J is TRBJ2-2 and V is TRBV6-5, with D possibly TRBD1 on 5 matching bases. V gave up 8 bases and J gave up 7 bases, with 8 bases separating them. Germline assignment: CDR1 MNHEY and CDR2 SVGAGI. The CDR3 length is 11 residues. CDR3 sequence reads: CASSQGGELFF. The CDR3 coding sequence is TGTGCCAGCTCCCAGGGCGGGGAGCTGTTTTTT.

This rearrangement joins TRBV7-2 to TRBJ1-3; no clear D. The CDR3 has 16 residues. Germline CDR1 and CDR2: SGHTA and FQGNSA. Trimming took off 2 bases at V and 0 bases at J, with 11 bases between the two ends. The CDR3 reads CASSLMSLLSGNTIYF. The CDR3 DNA is TGTGCCAGCAGCTTAATGAGCCTGCTCTCTGGAAACACCATATATTTT.

This chain uses TRBV9 with TRBJ2-2; 8 bases fit TRBD2. In germline, CDR1 is SGDLS, CDR2 YYNGEE. The trim removed 1 base at V and 0 bases at J, leaving 2 bases unmatched. CDR3 size: 16 residues. The CDR3 bases are TGTGCCAGCAGCGTAACTAGCGGTTCGAACACCGGGGAGCTGTTTTTT. Protein product: CASSVTSGSNTGELFF.

This chain connects TRBV6-5 to TRBJ1-3; weak D call: TRBD1 (6 bases). V lost 4 bases and J 4 bases, leaving 11 bases between the germline ends. CDR3 length: 14 amino acids. CDR1 is MNHEY and CDR2 is SVGAGI in the germline V gene. The CDR3 region has the DNA TGTGCCAGCAGTTCCGCCGACAGGGGAAACACCATATATTTT. Its translation: CASSSADRGNTIYF.

This chain links TRBV6-2 or TRBV6-3 with TRBJ1-1; D ambiguous. Germline-derived CDR1 and CDR2 are MNHEY and SVGEGT. V was shortened by 4 bases and J by 5 bases, with 5 bases between the two germline ends. The CDR3 is 11 amino acids. The CDR3 DNA reads as TGTGCCAGCAGTTCATTTACTGAAGCTTTCTTT. It encodes CASSSFTEAFF.

This clone was seen only once. V is TRBV5-8 and J is TRBJ1-1, with D unresolved. The V end was cut by 2 bases, the J end by 5 bases, with 7 bases between. CDR1 and CDR2 (germline): SGHTS, YDEGEE. CDR3 length: 12 amino acids. The CDR3 here is CASSFISTEAFF. The CDR3 DNA reads TGTGCCAGCAGCTTTATTAGTACTGAAGCTTTCTTT. Based on the CDR3 plus reference TRBV5-8 and TRBJ1-1, the full variable domain is EAGVTQSPTHLIKTRGQQATLRCSPISGHTSVYWYQQALGLGLQFLLWYDEGEERNRGNFPPRFSGRQFPNYSSELNVNALELEDSALYLCASSFISTEAFFGQGTRLTVV.

The chain combines TRBV5-1 with TRBJ2-2; unclear D gene. CDR3 length: 15 residues. The germline V gene has CDR1 SGHRS and CDR2 YFSETQ. Trimming removed 6 bases from V and 5 bases from J, with 17 bases in between. The CDR3 sequence: CASTSYITKTGELFF. The DNA of the CDR3 is TGCGCCAGCACCTCATACATCACCAAAACCGGGGAGCTGTTTTTT.

The CDR3 DNA reads as TGTGCCAGTAGTAACAGGGAAATGAACACTGAAGCTTTCTTT. Translated: CASSNREMNTEAFF. J is TRBJ1-1 and V is TRBV19, with a possible D match to TRBD1 (6 bases). The CDR3 is made up of 14 amino acids. Trimming stripped 4 bases from V and 0 bases from J, with 9 bases between. Germline V gene lookup returns CDR1 LNHDA and CDR2 SQIVND (reference sequence).

CDR3 loop: CASSLDRNTEAFF. As DNA, the CDR3 is TGTGCCAGCAGCTTGGACAGGAACACTGAAGCTTTCTTT. The chain has TRBV7-2 and TRBJ1-1; a possible D gene is TRBD1 (6 bases). Germline V gene sequence: CDR1 SGHTA, CDR2 FQGNSA. Trimming stripped 3 bases from V and 1 base from J, with 6 bases between. CDR3 length: 13 amino acids.

The chain is built from TRBV24-1 and TRBJ2-7; 8 bases are shared with TRBD1. Germline CDR1 reads KGHDR; CDR2 reads SFDVKD. This CDR3 region has 14 residues. The V segment lost 3 bases and the J segment 7 bases; nucleotides outside the gene matches: 7. The CDR3 protein is CATSDKDRAWEQYF. CDR3 bases: TGTGCCACCAGTGATAAGGACAGGGCGTGGGAGCAGTACTTC.

The chain is built from TRBV27 and TRBJ2-6; the match to TRBD1 covers 9 bases. V trimming: 5 bases; J trimming: 3 bases; junction bases outside the gene matches: 8. This CDR3 is 17 amino acids long. Germline loops: CDR1 MNHEY, CDR2 SMNVEV (reference sequence). In nucleotides, the CDR3 is TGTGCCAGCAGTCTACAGGGACAGGGCATTGGGGCCAACGTCCTGACTTTC. Translated, it gives CASSLQGQGIGANVLTF.